This TCR beta chain came from a study of T-cell reconstitution after alpha-beta-depleted transplantation in children (dated by TCRdb to about 2016). At the level of the whole study: Using TCR repertoire profiling, the study followed T-cell immune reconstitution in a quantitative way in children after TCRalphabeta/CD19-depleted allogeneic hematopoietic cell transplantation.

What the treatment or condition label conveys for this sample: allogeneic hematopoietic cell transplantation with graft depleted of TCRalphabeta T cells and CD19 B cells. The transplant recipients were children given TCRalphabeta/CD19-depleted allogeneic hematopoietic cell grafts. Summary of the overall study and its limitations: The apparently early alphabetaT-cell count recovery about two months after transplant was reportedly dependent on only several hundred rapidly expanded clones derived from non-depleted graft cells. The high TCRbeta diversity at day 60 in some patients was ascribed to recipient T cells and intrathymic progenitors that had survived conditioning. The frequencies of hyperexpanded clones fell over the following months, and after one year, T-cell counts and TCRbeta diversity were mostly attributed to newly produced T cells.

Counted from cysteine to phenylalanine, this CDR3 has 14 amino acids. The entry retains the CDR3 DNA only, 42 bases that are in frame from base 1. At the junction V is shortened by 5 bases and J by 3 bases, with 14 bases in between. The germline V gene (reference sequence) specifies SEHNR as CDR1 and FQNEAQ as CDR2. With regard to this clonotype: Its antigen specificity is not known. No quality values exist for individual bases; no much larger clone is one base distant.

To prepare the library, PCR was applied. Sequencing was carried out with an Illumina HiSeq 2500. TCR library preparation used molecular barcoding, with unique molecular identifiers applied to normalize quantification of the TCRbeta repertoire. TCRdb reran the public reads through fastp at Q25 and MiXCR, keeping productive beta chains. Identical CDR3 protein sequences are pooled into one entry, listed with their most common genes and DNA. This sample holds fewer than 550,000 distinct CDR3 sequences; under 20% were observed only once. The ten top clones hold approximately 28% of the sample. This receptor was identified in a boy younger than two who had a stem cell transplant for Wiskott-Aldrich syndrome, so the T cells may come from the graft donor. The V and J genes are TRBV7-9 and TRBJ2-7, with the D gene not clear enough to name. This specimen was PBMCs, mostly from graft donor cells, taken 360 days after TCRalphabeta/CD19-depleted stem cell transplant. The CDR3 protein is CASSPVQTHYEQYF. The DNA sequence is as follows: TGTGCCAGCAGCCCCGTCCAGACCCACTACGAGCAGTACTTC.